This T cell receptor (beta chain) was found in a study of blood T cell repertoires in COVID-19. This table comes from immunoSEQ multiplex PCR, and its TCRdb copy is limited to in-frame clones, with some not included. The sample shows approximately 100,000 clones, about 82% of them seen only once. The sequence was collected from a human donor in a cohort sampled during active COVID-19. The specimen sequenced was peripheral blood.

Here the CDR3 reads CASSDRGGVGIQYF. CDR3 coding DNA: TGTGCCAGCAGTGATAGGGGAGGGGTCGGTATTCAGTACTTC. The chain combines TRBV6-1 with TRBJ2-4; 7 bases align to TRBD2. J gave up 10 bases and V 3 bases, and 9 bases lay outside the gene matches. The germline V gene has CDR1 MNHNS and CDR2 SASEGT. CDR3 size: 14 residues.